These T cell receptor beta chains were read from a single sample in a study of blood T cell repertoires in COVID-19. Libraries were prepared by immunoSEQ multiplex PCR; TCRdb keeps only in-frame clonotypes and omits some of them. The sample shows over 250,000 clones, over 75% of them seen only once. Sequencing input: peripheral blood. The receptor set was obtained from a woman aged 25 to 45 with acute or convalescent COVID-19. Both conserved end residues are part of each CDR3. A D gene is named only where the DNA matches it firmly. Rows give clone size only sometimes, using once, few, many, or a class for an expanded clone.

d_gene | j_gene | v_gene | abundance | CDR3aa | CDR3nt
- | TRBJ2-7 | TRBV11-2 | - | CASSSIAQPYEQYF | TGTGCCAGCAGCTCTATAGCGCAACCCTACGAGCAGTACTTC
TRBD1 | TRBJ2-7 | TRBV7-9 | - | CASSGLDRVEQYF | TGTGCCAGCAGCGGCCTGGACAGGGTCGAGCAGTACTTC
- | TRBJ2-7 | TRBV19 | once | CASSSREGDYEQYF | TGTGCCAGTAGTTCCAGGGAAGGGGACTACGAGCAGTACTTC
TRBD2 | TRBJ2-1 | TRBV5-8 | - | CASSSSGIRYNEQFF | TGTGCCAGCAGCTCGAGCGGGATTCGCTACAATGAGCAGTTCTTC
TRBD1 | TRBJ1-2 | TRBV7-9 | - | CASSYSAGTGVYGYTF | TGTGCCAGCAGCTACTCGGCCGGGACAGGAGTCTATGGCTACACCTTC
- | TRBJ2-5 | TRBV25-1 | - | CASSESAGRQETQYF | TGTGCCAGCAGTGAATCCGCGGGACGGCAAGAGACCCAGTACTTC
TRBD2 | TRBJ2-3 | TRBV7-2 | - | CASSQGLAAPSDTQYF | TGTGCCAGCAGCCAAGGACTAGCGGCACCTTCAGATACGCAGTATTTT
TRBD1 | TRBJ1-2 | TRBV19 | - | CASSTTGGINYGYTF | TGTGCCAGTAGTACTACAGGGGGCATCAACTATGGCTACACCTTC
TRBD2 | TRBJ2-3 | TRBV5-1 | - | CASSLAGGDLDTQYF | TGCGCCAGCAGCTTGGCGGGAGGGGACCTAGATACGCAGTATTTT
TRBD2 | TRBJ2-4 | TRBV19 | - | CASSRLAELAKNIQYF | TGTGCCAGTAGTAGGCTAGCGGAACTAGCCAAAAACATTCAGTACTTC
TRBD1 | TRBJ1-4 | TRBV5-1 | - | CASSFRGPFEKLFF | TGCGCCAGCAGCTTCAGGGGGCCTTTTGAAAAACTGTTTTTT
- | TRBJ2-1 | TRBV6-5 | - | CASRIREEQFF | TGTGCCAGCAGAATTCGGGAAGAGCAGTTCTTC
TRBD2 | TRBJ2-7 | TRBV27 | - | CASSLSASGSYEQYF | TGTGCCAGCAGTTTATCGGCTAGCGGGAGCTACGAGCAGTACTTC
TRBD1 | TRBJ2-1 | TRBV30 | once | CAWNPGQINNEQFF | TGTGCCTGGAACCCGGGACAGATAAACAATGAGCAGTTCTTC
- | TRBJ1-1 | TRBV15 | - | CATSRGGRMNTEAFF | TGTGCCACCAGCAGAGGTGGCAGGATGAACACTGAAGCTTTCTTT
TRBD2 | TRBJ2-7 | TRBV19 | - | CASSFTSGTYEQYF | TGTGCCAGTAGTTTCACTAGCGGAACCTACGAGCAGTACTTC
- | TRBJ2-7 | TRBV27 | - | CASSDRGPYEQYF | TGTGCCAGCTCAGACAGAGGCCCATACGAGCAGTACTTC
- | TRBJ1-5 | TRBV30 | - | CAWSVQARGNQPQHF | TGTGCCTGGAGTGTACAGGCTCGGGGCAATCAGCCCCAGCATTTT
TRBD2 | TRBJ2-2 | TRBV3-1/TRBV3-2 | - | CASSTGTSGGGGGELFF | TGTGCCAGCAGCACGGGGACTAGCGGAGGGGGAGGCGGGGAGCTGTTTTTT
- | TRBJ2-5 | TRBV20-1 | - | CSAEGQETQYF | TGCAGTGCTGAGGGCCAAGAGACCCAGTACTTC
- | TRBJ2-7 | TRBV6-6 | - | CASSPPTQSYEQYF | TGTGCCAGCAGTCCACCGACTCAATCCTACGAGCAGTACTTC
- | TRBJ1-3 | TRBV7-9 | - | CASSLTGGTGNTIYF | TGTGCCAGCAGCTTAACAGGAGGGACTGGAAACACCATATATTTT
- | TRBJ1-1 | TRBV6-5 | - | CASSYRHKAGEAFF | TGTGCCAGCAGTTACCGGCATAAGGCGGGTGAAGCTTTCTTT
TRBD1 | TRBJ1-4 | TRBV9 | - | CASSVYATGEKLFF | TGTGCCAGCAGCGTATACGCGACAGGGGAAAAACTGTTTTTT
TRBD1 | TRBJ1-6 | TRBV6-5 | - | CASSSRDRPNSPLHF | TGTGCCAGCAGTTCCAGGGACAGGCCGAATTCACCCCTCCACTTT
- | TRBJ1-2 | TRBV29-1 | - | CSVESGAGTKAYGYTF | TGCAGCGTTGAAAGCGGGGCAGGGACAAAAGCCTATGGCTACACCTTC
- | TRBJ2-2 | TRBV19 | - | CASSINRGFGTGELFF | TGTGCCAGTAGTATCAATCGCGGGTTTGGCACCGGGGAGCTGTTTTTT
- | TRBJ2-7 | TRBV6-2/TRBV6-3 | - | CASSYGPGGPFYEQYF | TGTGCCAGCAGTTACGGTCCGGGGGGCCCATTCTACGAGCAGTACTTC
- | TRBJ2-3 | TRBV21-1 | - | CASSTPTRTSWADTQYF | TGTGCCAGCAGCACCCCTACCCGGACTAGTTGGGCAGATACGCAGTATTTT
TRBD1 | TRBJ1-2 | TRBV30 | - | CAWSTGAPSSFIYTF | TGTGCCTGGAGCACAGGGGCACCGAGTTCTTTCATCTACACCTTC
- | TRBJ1-1 | TRBV2 | - | CASSELRGMGTEAFF | TGTGCCAGCAGTGAACTCAGGGGCATGGGCACTGAAGCTTTCTTT
TRBD2 | TRBJ2-1 | TRBV5-8 | - | CATCLAGGPSNEQFF | TGTGCCACCTGCCTAGCGGGAGGGCCTTCCAATGAGCAGTTCTTC
TRBD1 | TRBJ2-6 | TRBV27 | - | CASSFFGDRSSGANVLTF | TGTGCCAGCAGTTTTTTCGGGGACAGGAGCTCTGGGGCCAACGTCCTGACTTTC
TRBD2 | TRBJ2-1 | TRBV9 | - | CASSVVPPLAGISSSYNEQFF | TGTGCCAGCAGCGTAGTCCCCCCTCTAGCGGGTATCTCTAGCTCCTACAATGAGCAGTTCTTC
- | TRBJ2-5 | TRBV19 | - | CASSSGQFQETQYF | TGTGCCAGTAGTTCCGGACAGTTCCAAGAGACCCAGTACTTC
- | TRBJ2-7 | TRBV5-1 | many | CASSLWGGQGINEQYF | TGCGCCAGCAGCTTGTGGGGTGGGCAGGGAATCAACGAGCAGTACTTC
- | TRBJ2-1 | TRBV6-4 | few | CASSRITGSYNEQFF | TGTGCCAGCAGTCGTATTACCGGCTCCTACAATGAGCAGTTCTTC
- | TRBJ2-2 | TRBV12-2 | - | CASRSSGVKVGELFF | TGTGCAAGTCGCTCGTCAGGGGTTAAAGTCGGGGAGCTGTTTTTT
TRBD2 | TRBJ2-1 | TRBV2 | - | CASSQDLIRTSSLYNEQFF | TGTGCCAGCAGCCAGGACCTTATTCGGACTAGCAGCCTTTACAATGAGCAGTTCTTC
TRBD2 | TRBJ2-1 | TRBV6-6 | - | CASSYSGLAGGEEQFF | TGTGCCAGCAGTTACTCAGGACTAGCGGGAGGGGAAGAGCAGTTCTTC
TRBD2 | TRBJ2-1 | TRBV2 | - | CASGARGKNEQFF | TGTGCCAGCGGGGCGCGGGGGAAAAATGAGCAGTTCTTC
- | TRBJ2-7 | TRBV19 | - | CASRKLGRESYEQYF | TGTGCCAGTAGAAAGCTAGGCAGGGAATCCTACGAGCAGTACTTC
- | TRBJ2-5 | TRBV9 | once | CASSTAGETQYF | TGTGCCAGCAGCACGGCGGGAGAGACCCAGTACTTC
- | TRBJ1-1 | TRBV11-3 | - | CASSFRRAGAFF | TGTGCCAGCAGCTTCCGCAGGGCCGGAGCTTTCTTT
- | TRBJ1-1 | TRBV27 | - | CASSLTGGYTEAFF | TGTGCCAGCAGTTTAACGGGGGGGTACACTGAAGCTTTCTTT
- | TRBJ1-1 | TRBV19 | once | CASSLLGDIKNTEAFF | TGTGCCAGTAGCCTACTAGGGGACATTAAGAACACTGAAGCTTTCTTT
TRBD1 | TRBJ2-7 | TRBV4-3 | - | CASSQGFQGDSYEQYF | TGCGCCAGCAGCCAAGGGTTCCAGGGGGATTCCTACGAGCAGTACTTC
- | TRBJ1-4 | TRBV20-1 | - | CSASLGANEKLFF | TGCAGTGCTAGTTTGGGGGCAAATGAAAAACTGTTTTTT
TRBD2 | TRBJ2-7 | TRBV11-3 | few | CASSSTSGSEYFDF | TGTGCCAGCAGCTCGACTAGCGGGAGTGAGTACTTCGACTTC
TRBD2 | TRBJ2-1 | TRBV10-3 | - | CAISEPGLAGDNEQFF | TGTGCCATCAGTGAGCCGGGACTAGCGGGAGACAATGAGCAGTTCTTC
- | TRBJ2-2 | TRBV5-6 | - | CASSPYLNTGELFF | TGTGCCAGCAGCCCCTACTTGAACACCGGGGAGCTGTTTTTT